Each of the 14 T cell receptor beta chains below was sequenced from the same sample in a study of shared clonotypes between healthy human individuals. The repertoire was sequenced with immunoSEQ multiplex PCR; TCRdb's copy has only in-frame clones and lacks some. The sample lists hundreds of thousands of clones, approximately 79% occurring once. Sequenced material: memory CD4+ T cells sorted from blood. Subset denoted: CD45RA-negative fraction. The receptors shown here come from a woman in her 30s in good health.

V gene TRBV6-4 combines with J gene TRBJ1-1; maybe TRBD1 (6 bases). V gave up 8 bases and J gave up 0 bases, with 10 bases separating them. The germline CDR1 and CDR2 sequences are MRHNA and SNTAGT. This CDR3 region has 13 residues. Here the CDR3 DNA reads TGTGCCAGCGGTGGGACACTGAACACTGAAGCTTTCTTT. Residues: CASGGTLNTEAFF.

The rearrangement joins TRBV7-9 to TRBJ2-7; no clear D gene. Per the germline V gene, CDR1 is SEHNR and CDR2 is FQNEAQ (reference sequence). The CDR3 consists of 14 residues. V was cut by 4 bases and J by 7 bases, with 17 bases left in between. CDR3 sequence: CASSSQTIAGEQYF. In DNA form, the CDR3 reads TGTGCCAGCAGCTCCCAAACGATAGCTGGGGAGCAGTACTTC.

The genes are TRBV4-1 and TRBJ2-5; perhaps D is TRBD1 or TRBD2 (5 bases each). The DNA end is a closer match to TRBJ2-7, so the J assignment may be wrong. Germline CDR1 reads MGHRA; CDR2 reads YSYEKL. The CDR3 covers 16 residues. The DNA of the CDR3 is TGCGCCAGCAGCCAGGTACCCGCCGGGACCAAATACGAGCAGTACTTC. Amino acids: CASSQVPAGTKYEQYF.

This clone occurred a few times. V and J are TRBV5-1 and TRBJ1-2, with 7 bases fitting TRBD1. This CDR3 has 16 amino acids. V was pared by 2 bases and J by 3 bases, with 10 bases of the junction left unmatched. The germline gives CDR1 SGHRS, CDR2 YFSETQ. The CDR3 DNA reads TGCGCCAGCAGCTTAGGACAGGTGGGGCTGCACTATGGCTACACCTTC. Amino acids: CASSLGQVGLHYGYTF.

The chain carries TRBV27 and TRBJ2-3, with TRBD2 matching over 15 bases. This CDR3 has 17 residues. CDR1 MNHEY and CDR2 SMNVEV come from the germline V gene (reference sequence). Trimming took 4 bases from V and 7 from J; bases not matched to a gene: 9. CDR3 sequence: CASSSPGLAGGSHTQYF. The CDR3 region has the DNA TGTGCCAGCAGTTCCCCGGGACTAGCGGGAGGAAGCCATACGCAGTATTTT.

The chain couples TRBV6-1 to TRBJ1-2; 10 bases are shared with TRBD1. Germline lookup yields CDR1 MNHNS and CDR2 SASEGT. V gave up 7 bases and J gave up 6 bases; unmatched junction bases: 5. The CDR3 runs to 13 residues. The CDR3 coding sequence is TGTGCCAGCACCGAAGGGACAGGGGATGGCTACACCTTC. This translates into CASTEGTGDGYTF.

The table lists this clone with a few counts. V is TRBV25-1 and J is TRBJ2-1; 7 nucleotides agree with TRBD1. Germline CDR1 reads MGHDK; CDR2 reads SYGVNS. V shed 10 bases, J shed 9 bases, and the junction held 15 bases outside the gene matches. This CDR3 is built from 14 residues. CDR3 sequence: CATRTGLTGVEQFF. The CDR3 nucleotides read TGTGCCACACGGACAGGATTAACAGGGGTTGAGCAGTTCTTC.

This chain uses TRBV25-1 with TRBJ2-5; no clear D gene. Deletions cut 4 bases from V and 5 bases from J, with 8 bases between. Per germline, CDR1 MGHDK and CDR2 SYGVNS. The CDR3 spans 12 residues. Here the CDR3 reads CASSAPSETQYF. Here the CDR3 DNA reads TGTGCCAGCAGTGCCCCCAGCGAGACCCAGTACTTC.

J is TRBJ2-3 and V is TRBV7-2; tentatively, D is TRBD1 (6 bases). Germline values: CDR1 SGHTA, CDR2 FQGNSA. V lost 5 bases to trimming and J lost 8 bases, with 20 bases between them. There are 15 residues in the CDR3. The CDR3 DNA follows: TGTGCCAGCAGCCCAAGGTCGGGACAATTTCCTACGCAGTATTTT. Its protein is CASSPRSGQFPTQYF.

The CDR3 protein is CASSPLTVFSGNTIYF. CDR3 sequence (DNA): TGTGCCAGCAGCCCACTGACAGTTTTCTCTGGAAACACCATATATTTT. V usage is TRBV7-2 and J usage is TRBJ1-3; maybe TRBD1 (5 bases). This CDR3 comprises 16 residues. The germline V gene encodes CDR1 SGHTA and CDR2 FQGNSA. Trimming removed 5 bases at V and 0 bases at J, with 14 bases between.

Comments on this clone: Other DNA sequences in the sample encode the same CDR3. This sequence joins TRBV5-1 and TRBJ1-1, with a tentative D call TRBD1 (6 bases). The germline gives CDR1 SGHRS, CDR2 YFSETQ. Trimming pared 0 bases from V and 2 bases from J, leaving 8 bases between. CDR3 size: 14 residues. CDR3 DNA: TGCGCCAGCAGCTTGGTACAGGGTAACACTGAAGCTTTCTTT. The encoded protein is CASSLVQGNTEAFF.

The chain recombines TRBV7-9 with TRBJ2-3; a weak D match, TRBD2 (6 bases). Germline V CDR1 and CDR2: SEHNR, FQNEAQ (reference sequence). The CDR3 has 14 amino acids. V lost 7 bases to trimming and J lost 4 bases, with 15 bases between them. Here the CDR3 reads CASTSSEAADTQYF. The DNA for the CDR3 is TGTGCCAGCACTTCTAGCGAGGCGGCAGATACGCAGTATTTT.

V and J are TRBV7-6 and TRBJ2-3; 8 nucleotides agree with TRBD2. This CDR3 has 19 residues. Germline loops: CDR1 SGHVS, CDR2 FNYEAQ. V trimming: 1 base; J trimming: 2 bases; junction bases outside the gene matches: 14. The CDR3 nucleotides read TGTGCCAGCAGCTTAGTCCTCGACGGGCGCGGGAGGAACACAGATACGCAGTATTTT. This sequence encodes CASSLVLDGRGRNTDTQYF. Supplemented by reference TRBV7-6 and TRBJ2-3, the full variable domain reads GAGVSQSPRYKVTKRGQDVALRCDPISGHVSLYWYRQALGQGPEFLTYFNYEAQQDKSGLPNDRFSAERPEGSISTLTIQRTEQRDSAMYRCASSLVLDGRGRNTDTQYFGPGTRLTVL.

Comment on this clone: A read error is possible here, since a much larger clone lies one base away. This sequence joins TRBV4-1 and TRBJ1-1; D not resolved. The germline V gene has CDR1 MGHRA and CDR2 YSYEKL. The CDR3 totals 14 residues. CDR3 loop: CASSPKEGGTKAFF. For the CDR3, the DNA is TGCGCCAGCAGCCCGAAGGAGGGCGGCACTAAAGCTTTCTTT.